This TCR beta chain is from a study of blood T cells in healthy people across ages. The authors ran a second PCR of about 6 to 11 cycles using a sample-barcoded 5' primer and a J-beta primer mix. TCRdb itself ran the 5' RACE reads through MiXCR, one entry per CDR3 protein. The sample carries about 680,000 distinct CDR3 sequences, more than 40% recorded once. The sequencing sample was made of blood. This receptor was identified in a woman aged 55-69 years in good health.

The CDR3 sequence: CSAERGPEAFF. The CDR3 bases are TGCAGTGCTGAGAGGGGGCCTGAAGCTTTCTTT. V is TRBV20-1 and J is TRBJ1-1; 7 bases line up with TRBD1. The CDR3 runs to 11 residues. The germline V gene has CDR1 DFQATT and CDR2 SNEGSKA (reference sequence). Trimming at V came to 5 bases and at J to 6 bases, leaving 3 bases not matched to a gene.